Below are 22 T cell receptor beta chains sequenced from a single sample in a study of cytomegalovirus exposure and HLA in healthy donors. Use of 60 Vbeta and 13 Jbeta primers characterized the PCR. Sequencing was performed with immunoSEQ multiplex PCR; in TCRdb, only in-frame clones are kept and a portion is missing. The data contain 120,000 to 150,000 clones, 80% to 90% of them seen just once; the ten biggest clones take up 4% to 4.5%. Sequenced: PBMCs. These receptors were collected from a woman in her thirties or forties in good health and CMV-seropositive.

The chain is built from TRBV6-5 and TRBJ2-3; TRBD1 matches at 9 bases. The ends lost 5 bases at V and 8 bases at J; junction bases unmatched: 11. Per germline, CDR1 MNHEY and CDR2 SVGAGI. The CDR3 extends over 15 amino acids. For the CDR3, the DNA is TGTGCCAGCAGTCATAGGGACAGGGATTTGGGTACGCAGTATTTT. Its protein product is CASSHRDRDLGTQYF.

The V and J genes are TRBV4-2 and TRBJ1-4; D gene uncertain. The CDR3 runs to 15 residues. With 0 bases removed from V and 0 bases from J, the gap between germline ends came to 5 bases. CDR1 is LGHNA and CDR2 is YNFKEQ in the germline V gene. Here the CDR3 reads CASSQEITTNEKLFF. The CDR3 bases are TGTGCCAGCAGCCAAGAAATTACAACTAATGAAAAACTGTTTTTT.

The chain uses TRBV5-1 and TRBJ2-7; TRBD2 aligns across 8 bases. This CDR3 spans 13 amino acids. Trimming removed 4 bases from V and 3 bases from J; junction bases left unmatched: 3. In germline, CDR1 is SGHRS, CDR2 YFSETQ. The CDR3 DNA follows: TGCGCCAGCAGCAGTAGCGGGATCTACGAGCAGTACTTC. Its translation is CASSSSGIYEQYF.

A few counts support this clone. An end of the junction differs from the germline gene, which may be a read error. V gene TRBV5-1 combines with J gene TRBJ1-1; D remains ambiguous. Germline assignment: CDR1 SGHRS and CDR2 YFSETQ. CDR3 length: 13 amino acids. As DNA, the CDR3 is TGCGCCAGCAGTTTGGAGCCCTCCACTGAAGCTTTCTTT. As protein: CASSLEPSTEAFF. Full variable domain (missing parts from reference TRBV5-1 and TRBJ1-1): KAGVTQTPRYLIKTRGQQVTLSCSPISGHRSVSWYQQTPGQGLQFLFEYFSETQRNKGNFPGRFSGRQFSNSRSEMNVSTLELGDSALYLCASSLEPSTEAFFGQGTRLTVV.

The V and J genes are TRBV19 and TRBJ1-1; TRBD1 agrees at 8 bases. This CDR3 contains 15 residues. Germline CDR1 LNHDA, CDR2 SQIVND (reference sequence). The trim removed 0 bases at V and 4 bases at J, leaving 4 bases unmatched. The CDR3 is CASSIDQGAGTEAFF. The DNA for the CDR3 is TGTGCCAGTAGTATAGATCAGGGGGCCGGCACTGAAGCTTTCTTT.

The chain carries TRBV28 and TRBJ2-3, with D perhaps matching TRBD1 (6 bases). From germline, CDR1 is MDHEN and CDR2 SYDVKM. The CDR3 sequence is 14 residues long. Trimming stripped 6 bases from V and 2 bases from J, with 12 bases between. The CDR3 spells CASSDTGFTDTQYF. CDR3 DNA sequence: TGTGCCAGCAGCGATACAGGGTTCACAGATACGCAGTATTTT.

This chain uses TRBV7-3 with TRBJ2-7, with D possibly being TRBD2 (6 bases). CDR3 length equals 15 residues. Germline CDR1 SGHTA, CDR2 FQGTGA. The germline V and J ends were trimmed by 1 base and 4 bases, with 14 bases remaining between them. Here the CDR3 DNA reads TGTGCCAGCAGCTTAAATGGGGGGACCAGTTACGAGCAGTACTTC. Translated, it gives CASSLNGGTSYEQYF.

The chain carries TRBV7-6 and TRBJ2-2; perhaps TRBD2 as D (6 bases). This CDR3 contains 17 residues. CDR1 is SGHVS and CDR2 is FNYEAQ in the germline V gene. Trimming cost V 5 bases and J 2 bases, with 18 bases left between them. CDR3 in DNA: TGTGCCAGCAGCCCTCAACGACCGGGACTCAACACCGGGGAGCTGTTTTTT. Encoded protein: CASSPQRPGLNTGELFF.

The chain is built from TRBV7-3 and TRBJ2-1, with a possible D match to TRBD1 (6 bases). The V gene lost 8 bases and the J gene lost 2 bases, with 13 bases spanning the gap. The CDR3 spans 14 residues. CDR1 is SGHTA, CDR2 FQGTGA, per germline. The CDR3: CASAQRGTYNEQFF. The CDR3 DNA reads TGTGCCAGCGCCCAGAGGGGGACCTACAATGAGCAGTTCTTC.

The V gene is TRBV6-5, the J gene TRBJ1-5; D gene unclear. V lost 4 bases to trimming and J lost 0 bases, with 4 bases between them. Germline loops: CDR1 MNHEY, CDR2 SVGAGI. CDR3 length: 13 residues. This CDR3 is CASSFNSNQPQHF. The CDR3 DNA follows: TGTGCCAGCAGTTTCAATAGCAATCAGCCCCAGCATTTT.

The V call is TRBV28, the J call TRBJ1-5, with 12 bases aligning to TRBD1. The CDR3 extends over 15 amino acids. The germline gives CDR1 MDHEN, CDR2 SYDVKM. V shed 9 bases, J shed 6 bases, and the junction held 9 bases outside the gene matches. The chain's CDR3 is CASQPGTGGSQPQHF. CDR3 DNA sequence: TGTGCCAGTCAGCCAGGGACAGGGGGCAGTCAGCCCCAGCATTTT.

The chain uses TRBV7-8 and TRBJ2-7, with TRBD2 identical over 14 bases. Unmatched junction bases numbered 4, after V lost 5 bases and J lost 4 bases. The CDR3 extends over 15 amino acids. From germline, CDR1 is SGHVS and CDR2 FQNEAQ. CDR3: CASSRGLAGGYEQYF. CDR3 DNA sequence: TGTGCCAGCAGCCGTGGACTAGCGGGAGGTTACGAGCAGTACTTC. Variable domain in full (rest from reference TRBV7-8 and TRBJ2-7): GAGVSQSPRYKVAKRGQDVALRCDPISGHVSLFWYQQALGQGPEFLTYFQNEAQLDKSGLPSDRFFAERPEGSVSTLKIQRTQQEDSAVYLCASSRGLAGGYEQYFGPGTRLTVT.

The chain combines TRBV27 with TRBJ1-5, with a weak D call TRBD1 (5 bases). The CDR3 has 14 amino acids. Trimming removed 5 bases from V and 0 bases from J, with 8 bases in between. Germline CDR1 reads MNHEY; CDR2 reads SMNVEV (reference sequence). The DNA for the CDR3 is TGTGCCAGCAGTCAACAGGCTAGCAATCAGCCCCAGCATTTT. Its protein is CASSQQASNQPQHF.

This clone was counted a few times. The gene calls are TRBV11-2 and TRBJ2-7; 13 nucleotides agree with TRBD2. CDR1 is SGHAT, CDR2 FQNNGV, per germline. V shed 5 bases and J 2 bases; nucleotides not matched to a gene: 12. The CDR3 contains 18 residues. CDR3 sequence: CASSLRLAGGLIPYEQYF. For the CDR3, the DNA is TGTGCCAGCAGCCTCCGACTAGCGGGGGGTCTTATCCCCTACGAGCAGTACTTC.

This CDR3 reads CASSREGANEQFF. The CDR3 DNA reads as TGCGCCAGCAGCCGAGAGGGGGCCAATGAGCAGTTCTTC. This chain joins TRBV5-1 and TRBJ2-1; 7 positions match TRBD1. Looked up from germline, CDR1 is SGHRS and CDR2 is YFSETQ. J gave up 6 bases and V 4 bases, and 4 bases lay outside the gene matches. The length of the CDR3 is 13 residues.

This rearrangement joins TRBV7-9 to TRBJ2-1; no reliable D call. V lost 3 bases and J 4 bases, leaving 7 bases between the germline ends. This CDR3 contains 13 residues. Per the germline V gene, CDR1 is SEHNR and CDR2 is FQNEAQ (reference sequence). For the CDR3, the DNA is TGTGCCAGCAGCTTTCTAGTGTACAATGAGCAGTTCTTC. As protein: CASSFLVYNEQFF.

The chain employs TRBV7-8 and TRBJ1-5; D is possibly TRBD1 (6 bases). Trimming left V 5 bases short and J 0 bases short, with 11 bases between. From germline, CDR1 is SGHVS and CDR2 FQNEAQ. The CDR3 consists of 15 residues. The CDR3 sequence is CASSGQINSNQPQHF. The CDR3, as DNA: TGTGCCAGCAGCGGACAGATCAATAGCAATCAGCCCCAGCATTTT.

This chain connects TRBV6-5 to TRBJ1-3; D is unresolved. The length of the CDR3 is 14 residues. The V and J ends lost 6 bases and 5 bases respectively, with 14 bases between them. Germline V gene sequence: CDR1 MNHEY, CDR2 SVGAGI. DNA for the CDR3: TGTGCCAGCAGGGCGGGCTTAGGGAGAAACACCATATATTTT. This gives the protein CASRAGLGRNTIYF.

This sequence joins TRBV20-1 and TRBJ2-5; TRBD1 is a possible D gene (5 bases). The closer fit of TRBJ2-7 to the DNA end suggests the J call may be wrong. Germline V gives CDR1 DFQATT, CDR2 SNEGSKA (reference sequence). This CDR3 comprises 11 residues. This CDR3 reads CSAHRSYEQYF. In nucleotides, the CDR3 is TGCAGTGCTCACAGGTCCTACGAGCAGTACTTC.

The rearrangement uses TRBV29-1 and TRBJ2-2; 7 positions match TRBD1. V dropped 8 bases and J dropped 1; count of bases not matched to a gene: 10. Germline values: CDR1 SQVTM, CDR2 ANQGSEA. The CDR3 contains 15 residues. This chain's CDR3 is CSYSAGTENTGELFF. CDR3 nucleotide sequence: TGCAGCTATTCGGCCGGGACAGAGAACACCGGGGAGCTGTTTTTT.

The count of this clone is one. The CDR3 DNA reads as TGTGCCTGGAGTGATGGGCAGCTCTACGAGCAGTACTTC. This translates into CAWSDGQLYEQYF. The rearrangement joins TRBV30 to TRBJ2-7; D gene unclear. This CDR3 is built from 13 residues. The germline gives CDR1 GTSNPN, CDR2 SVGIG (reference sequence). V lost 1 base and J 3 bases, leaving 10 bases between the germline ends.

This clone was detected only a few times. The chain carries TRBV2 and TRBJ1-6; TRBD1 aligns across 7 bases. With 3 bases clipped from V and 9 bases from J, the junction kept 5 bases outside the gene matches. The V gene's germline CDR1 is SNHLY and CDR2 FYNNEI. The CDR3 loop spans 14 amino acids. Written as DNA, the CDR3 is TGTGCCAGCAGTGAGGACAGGCGAATTTCACCCCTCCACTTT. Translation: CASSEDRRISPLHF.